A selection of T cell receptor beta chains follows, all from one sample in a study of breast tumors, draining lymph nodes, adjacent tissues. TCRdb itself ran the multiplex PCR reads through MiXCR, one entry per CDR3 protein. The sample includes over 15,000 distinct CDR3 sequences, approximately 57% seen only once; the top ten take roughly a fifth. Sample: tumor-adjacent breast tissue. These receptor sequences come from a female donor with breast cancer. Some clones in this sample may be carry-over from other donors' samples. Each CDR3 is given with its conserved first and last residue. Fields, in order: D gene, V gene, clone size, J gene, CDR3 DNA, CDR3 protein. A D gene is named only where the DNA matches it firmly. Part of the rows lack a size; the others show once, few, many or a class for expanded clones.

TRBD1	TRBV2	-	TRBJ1-4	TGTGCCAGCAGTGAGGGGAACAGGGGTGAAAAACTGTTTTTT	CASSEGNRGEKLFF
TRBD1	TRBV7-9	-	TRBJ1-2	TGTGCCAGCAGCTTCGAACTGACAGGGGATGGCTACACCTTC	CASSFELTGDGYTF
-	TRBV5-1	many	TRBJ1-6	TGCGCCAGCAGCTTATCGTCGCGAGGTAGTAGTTCACCCCTCCACTTT	CASSLSSRGSSSPLHF
TRBD1	TRBV4-3	medium-sized	TRBJ1-2	TGCGCCAGCAGCCTGGGACAGCACTATGGCTACACCTTC	CASSLGQHYGYTF
TRBD1	TRBV5-4	once	TRBJ1-2	TGTGCCAGCAGCTTCGGGACAGGGGGCGTCTATGGCTACACCTTC	CASSFGTGGVYGYTF
-	TRBV6-1	large	TRBJ2-7	TGTGCCAGCAAGTGGGAGGCAGGGGCCGACGAGCAGTACTTC	CASKWEAGADEQYF
-	TRBV11-3	-	TRBJ2-2	TGTGCCAGCAGCTACCGATACGGGGAGCTGTTTTTT	CASSYRYGELFF
TRBD2	TRBV19	many	TRBJ2-1	TGTGCCAGTAGTAGCTTAGCGGGGGGCACCTACAATGAGCAGTTCTTC	CASSSLAGGTYNEQFF
-	TRBV5-5	-	TRBJ2-7	TGTGCCAGCAGCGTGACCGGCGGAATCTCCTACGAGCAGTACTTC	CASSVTGGISYEQYF
-	TRBV30	many	TRBJ2-5	TGTGCCTGGAGTTTCGGGGATCAAGAGACCCAGTACTTC	CAWSFGDQETQYF
-	TRBV20-1	-	TRBJ2-1	TGCAGTGCTGGCTCCTACAATGAGCAGTTCTTC	CSAGSYNEQFF
-	TRBV2	-	TRBJ1-4	TGTGCCAGCAGTGAAGTGGCCTCTACCCGAAAACTGTTTTTT	CASSEVASTRKLFF
-	TRBV5-6	-	TRBJ2-3	TGTGCCAGCACCTTGAGGGGATATAGGGACTCTACGCAGTATTTT	CASTLRGYRDSTQYF
-	TRBV29-1	-	TRBJ2-5	TGCAGCGTTGAAGATCGAAGAGGGGACGAGACCCAGTACTTC	CSVEDRRGDETQYF
TRBD1	TRBV7-9	-	TRBJ2-2	TGTGCCACCAAGCCATGGACAGGGCGTACCGGGGAGCTGTTTTTT	CATKPWTGRTGELFF
-	TRBV20-1	medium-sized	TRBJ1-2	TGCAGTGCTAGGTCAGGAAATACTAACTATGGCTACACCTTC	CSARSGNTNYGYTF
TRBD1	TRBV2	-	TRBJ1-5	TGTGCCAGCAGGGAACAGGGGGCTAATCAGCCCCAGCATTTT	CASREQGANQPQHF
TRBD2	TRBV2	medium-sized	TRBJ2-1	TGTGCCAGCAGTCCAACTAGCGGGGGTACCAATGAGCAGTTCTTC	CASSPTSGGTNEQFF
TRBD1	TRBV15	-	TRBJ1-2	TGTGCCACCAGCAGCCTCGGGACAGGGGCGCTTGGCTACACCTTC	CATSSLGTGALGYTF
TRBD1	TRBV4-1	medium-sized	TRBJ1-6	TGCGCCAGCAGCCAAGATACCTCGGACAGGGGCTATAATTCACCCCTCCACTTT	CASSQDTSDRGYNSPLHF
-	TRBV5-6	few	TRBJ1-2	TGTGCCAGCAGCTCGAAGGCCGCAGGGAGGTATGGCTACACCTTC	CASSSKAAGRYGYTF
TRBD1	TRBV6-1	many	TRBJ1-4	TGTGCCAGCAGAGCGGGACAGGATGAAAAACTGTTTTTT	CASRAGQDEKLFF
-	TRBV20-1	-	TRBJ1-6	TGCAGTGCTAGAGAGGCGGGGGGGGGGCCCACCCTCCACTTT	CSAREAGGGPTLHF
TRBD1	TRBV5-1	many	TRBJ2-5	TGCGCCAGCAGCTCCGGGACAGGCAGAGAGACCCAGTACTTC	CASSSGTGRETQYF
-	TRBV7-2	-	TRBJ2-1	TGTGCCAGCAGCCCGCCGACAGGTGGGGCCTACAATGAGCAGTTCTTC	CASSPPTGGAYNEQFF
TRBD1	TRBV7-2	-	TRBJ1-3	TGTGCCAGCAGCTTAGGGACAGGGAACTATGGCTACACCATATATTTT	CASSLGTGNYGYTIYF
-	TRBV7-8	-	TRBJ2-5	TGTGCCAGCAGCTTAGATTCCTCAGCGACCCAGTACTTC	CASSLDSSATQYF
TRBD1	TRBV3-1	many	TRBJ2-5	TGTGCCAGCAGCGAAAGGGGGGCCGGGACAGGGAGGACCCAGTACTTC	CASSERGAGTGRTQYF
TRBD1	TRBV20-1	-	TRBJ1-6	TGCAGTGCTACGCACCCGGCCGGGACAGGGGTTTCACCCCTCCACTTT	CSATHPAGTGVSPLHF
-	TRBV25-1	medium-sized	TRBJ2-7	TGTGCCAGCAGTGGCAACGGGACACTCTACGAGCAGTACTTC	CASSGNGTLYEQYF
-	TRBV30	-	TRBJ2-7	TGTGCCTGGAGATGCCAGGCCCCCTCCTACGAGCAGTACTTC	CAWRCQAPSYEQYF
TRBD1	TRBV5-1	-	TRBJ2-3	TGCGCCAGCAGCCGACAGGGGGGACCAGATACGCAGTATTTT	CASSRQGGPDTQYF
-	TRBV20-1	many	TRBJ1-1	TGCAGTGCTAGAGATCAAGGGGTCACTGAAGCTTTCTTT	CSARDQGVTEAFF
-	TRBV6-6	medium-sized	TRBJ1-3	TGTGCCAGCAGCGAACCGCGGGGCGGCGGAAACACCATATATTTT	CASSEPRGGGNTIYF
TRBD1	TRBV2	many	TRBJ1-1	TGTGCCAGCAACCTACAGGGGGCAGGGACTGAAGCTTTCTTT	CASNLQGAGTEAFF
-	TRBV7-6	-	TRBJ2-1	TGTGCCAGCAGCTTGATGTGGCCTAGCTCCTACAATGAGCAGTTCTTC	CASSLMWPSSYNEQFF
-	TRBV4-1	-	TRBJ1-4	TGCGCCAGCAGCACCGGGACGGGCGAAAAACTGTTTTTT	CASSTGTGEKLFF
TRBD2	TRBV7-3	few	TRBJ2-5	TGTGCCAGCAGCTTACGAACTAGCGGCCAAGAGACCCAGTACTTC	CASSLRTSGQETQYF
-	TRBV15	-	TRBJ1-5	TGTGCCACCAGCAGAGGGAATCAGCCCCAGCATTTT	CATSRGNQPQHF
TRBD1	TRBV7-9	-	TRBJ2-7	TGTGCCAGCAGCGGGACAGGGGGCGAGCAGTACTTC	CASSGTGGEQYF
TRBD1	TRBV7-9	medium-sized	TRBJ2-7	TGTGCCAGCAGCCCACCCGGACAGGTCTTCGAGCAGTACTTC	CASSPPGQVFEQYF
-	TRBV7-2	once	TRBJ1-2	TGTGCCAGCAGCTCAGGCGGCAGGGGCGGTGATGGCTACACCTTC	CASSSGGRGGDGYTF
TRBD2	TRBV7-8	medium-sized	TRBJ2-1	TGTGCCAGCAGACTCCTCGGGGGGGGGCTCTACAATGAGCAGTTCTTC	CASRLLGGGLYNEQFF
-	TRBV7-9	medium-sized	TRBJ1-2	TGTGCCAGCAGCTTAGGGGAAGGGTGGGCCTATGGCTACACCTTC	CASSLGEGWAYGYTF
TRBD1	TRBV6-2/TRBV6-3	few	TRBJ2-1	TGTGCCAGCAGGGACAGGACGGGGCCGAACTCCTACAATGAGCAGTTCTTC	CASRDRTGPNSYNEQFF